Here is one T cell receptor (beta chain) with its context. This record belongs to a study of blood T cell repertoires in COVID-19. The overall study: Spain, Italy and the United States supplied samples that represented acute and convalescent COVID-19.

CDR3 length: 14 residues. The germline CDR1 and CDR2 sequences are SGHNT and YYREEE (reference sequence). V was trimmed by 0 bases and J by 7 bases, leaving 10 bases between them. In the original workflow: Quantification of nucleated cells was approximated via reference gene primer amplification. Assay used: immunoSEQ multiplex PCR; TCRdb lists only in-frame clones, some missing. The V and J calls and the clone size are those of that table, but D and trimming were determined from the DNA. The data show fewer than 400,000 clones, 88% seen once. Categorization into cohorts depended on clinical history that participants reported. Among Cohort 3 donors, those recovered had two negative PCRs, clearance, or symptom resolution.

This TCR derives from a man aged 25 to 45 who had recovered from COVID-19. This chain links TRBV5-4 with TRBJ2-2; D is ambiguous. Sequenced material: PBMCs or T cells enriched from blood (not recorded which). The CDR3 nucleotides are TGTGCCAGCAGCTTGGGGCTGATTGGCGGGGAGCTGTTTTTT. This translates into CASSLGLIGGELFF.